The present TCR beta chain was sequenced within a study of blood T cell repertoires in COVID-19. This table comes from immunoSEQ multiplex PCR, and its TCRdb copy is limited to in-frame clones, with some not included. The repertoire holds about 84,000 clones, with 90% to 95% as singletons. The CDR3 has 17 amino acids. V was shortened by 6 bases and J by 1 base, with 19 bases between the two germline ends. CDR1 and CDR2 from the germline V gene are WSHSY and SAAADI. This TCR derives from a human donor with active COVID-19. The donor label of this sample is uncertain. The chain joins TRBV10-2 to TRBJ2-1; D is unclear. The sample was peripheral blood. DNA for the CDR3: TGCGCCAGCAGCCTTACTTTTAGCCTTAGATCCTACAATGAGCAGTTCTTC. This encodes CASSLTFSLRSYNEQFF.